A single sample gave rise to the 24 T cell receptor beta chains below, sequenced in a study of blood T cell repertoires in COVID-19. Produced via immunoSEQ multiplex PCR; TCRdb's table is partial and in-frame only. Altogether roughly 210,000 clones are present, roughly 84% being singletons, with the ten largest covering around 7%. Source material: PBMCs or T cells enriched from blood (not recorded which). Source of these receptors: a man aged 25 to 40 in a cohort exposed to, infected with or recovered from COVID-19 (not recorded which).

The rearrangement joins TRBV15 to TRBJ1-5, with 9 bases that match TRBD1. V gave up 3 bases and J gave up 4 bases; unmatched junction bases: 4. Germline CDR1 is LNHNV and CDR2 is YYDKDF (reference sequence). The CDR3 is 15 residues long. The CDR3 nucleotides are TGTGCCACCAGCAGCTACAGGGGGCTAAATCAGCCCCAGCATTTT. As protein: CATSSYRGLNQPQHF.

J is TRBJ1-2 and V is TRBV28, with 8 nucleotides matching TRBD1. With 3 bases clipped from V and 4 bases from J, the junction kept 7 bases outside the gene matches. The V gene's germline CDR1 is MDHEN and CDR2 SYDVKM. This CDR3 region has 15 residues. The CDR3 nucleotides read TGTGCCAGCAGTTTGTCGGGGACAGGTGGCTATGGCTACACCTTC. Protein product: CASSLSGTGGYGYTF.

CDR3 sequence: CASSGGVYEQYF. The CDR3 DNA reads TGCGCCAGCAGCGGCGGGGTATACGAGCAGTACTTC. The V gene is TRBV5-1, the J gene TRBJ2-7, with a tentative D call TRBD2 (6 bases). V was clipped by 4 bases and J by 4 bases, with 9 bases between them. From germline, CDR1 is SGHRS and CDR2 YFSETQ. The CDR3 consists of 12 residues.

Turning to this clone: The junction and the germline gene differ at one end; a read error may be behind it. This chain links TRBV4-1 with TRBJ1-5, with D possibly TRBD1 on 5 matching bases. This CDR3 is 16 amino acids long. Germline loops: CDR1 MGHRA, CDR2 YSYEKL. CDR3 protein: CASSQDQGSGNQPQHF. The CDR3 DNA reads TGCGCCAGCAGCCAAGATCAGGGATCAGGCAACCAGCCCCAGCATTTT.

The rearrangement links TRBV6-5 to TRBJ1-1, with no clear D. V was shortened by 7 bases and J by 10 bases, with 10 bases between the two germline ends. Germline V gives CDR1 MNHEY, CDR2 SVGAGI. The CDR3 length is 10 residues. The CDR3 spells CASTQARAFF. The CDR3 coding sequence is TGTGCCAGCACGCAGGCCAGAGCTTTCTTT.

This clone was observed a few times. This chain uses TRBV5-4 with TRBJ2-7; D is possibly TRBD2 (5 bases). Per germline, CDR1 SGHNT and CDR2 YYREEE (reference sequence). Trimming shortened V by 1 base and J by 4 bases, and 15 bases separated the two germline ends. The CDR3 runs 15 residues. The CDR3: CASSLNQESGYEQYF. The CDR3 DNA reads TGTGCCAGCAGCTTGAATCAGGAGAGCGGATACGAGCAGTACTTC.

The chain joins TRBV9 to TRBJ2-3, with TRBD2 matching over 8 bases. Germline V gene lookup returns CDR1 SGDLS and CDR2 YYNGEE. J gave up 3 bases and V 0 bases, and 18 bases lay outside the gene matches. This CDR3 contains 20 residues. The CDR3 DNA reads TGTGCCAGCAGCGTAGCTACCGGGACGGGGGGGCCGGAAAAGACAGATACGCAGTATTTT. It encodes CASSVATGTGGPEKTDTQYF.

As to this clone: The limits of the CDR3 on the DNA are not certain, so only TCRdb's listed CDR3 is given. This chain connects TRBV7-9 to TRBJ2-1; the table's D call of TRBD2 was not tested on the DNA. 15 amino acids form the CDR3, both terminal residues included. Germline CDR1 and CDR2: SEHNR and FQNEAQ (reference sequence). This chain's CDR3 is CASILALAGGGLQFF.

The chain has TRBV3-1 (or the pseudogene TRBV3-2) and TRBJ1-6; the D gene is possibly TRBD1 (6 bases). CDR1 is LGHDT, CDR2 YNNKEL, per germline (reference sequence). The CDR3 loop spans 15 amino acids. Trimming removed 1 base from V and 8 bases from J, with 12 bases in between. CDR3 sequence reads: CASSQGAGEYSPLHF. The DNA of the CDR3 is TGTGCCAGCAGCCAAGGAGCAGGGGAGTATTCACCCCTCCACTTT.

In nucleotides, the CDR3 is TGTGCCAGCAGCTTCAGGACTAGCGGGAGATTCAGTGAGCAGTTCTTC. Its protein product is CASSFRTSGRFSEQFF. The rearrangement links TRBV7-3 to TRBJ2-1, with 13 bases aligning to TRBD2. There are 16 residues in the CDR3. V shed 3 bases and J 9 bases; nucleotides not matched to a gene: 8. Per germline, CDR1 SGHTA and CDR2 FQGTGA.

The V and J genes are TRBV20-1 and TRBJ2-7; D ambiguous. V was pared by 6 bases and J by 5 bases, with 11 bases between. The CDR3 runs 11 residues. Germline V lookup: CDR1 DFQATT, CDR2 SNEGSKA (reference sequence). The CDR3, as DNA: TGCAGTGCCCCTATTCCAAACGAGCAGTACTTC. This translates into CSAPIPNEQYF.

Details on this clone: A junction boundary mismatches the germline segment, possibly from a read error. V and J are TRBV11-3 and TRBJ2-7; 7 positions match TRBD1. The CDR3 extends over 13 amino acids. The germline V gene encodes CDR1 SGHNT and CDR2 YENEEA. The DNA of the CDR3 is TGTGCCAGCAGCTTAGATCGGGACAGCAACAAAGTTTTC. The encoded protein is CASSLDRDSNKVF. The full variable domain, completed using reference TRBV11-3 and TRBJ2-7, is EAGVVQSPRYKIIEKKQPVAFWCNPISGHNTLYWYLQNLGQGPELLIRYENEEAVDDSQLPKDRFSAERLKGVDSTLKIQPAELGDSAVYLCASSLDRDSNKVFGPGTRLTVT.

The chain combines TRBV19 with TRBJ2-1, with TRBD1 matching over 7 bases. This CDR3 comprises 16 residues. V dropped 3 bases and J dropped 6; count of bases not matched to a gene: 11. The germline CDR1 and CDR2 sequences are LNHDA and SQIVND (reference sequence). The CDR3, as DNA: TGTGCCAGTAGTATCTCCGGGACAGTAGGAAGCAATGAGCAGTTCTTC. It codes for CASSISGTVGSNEQFF.

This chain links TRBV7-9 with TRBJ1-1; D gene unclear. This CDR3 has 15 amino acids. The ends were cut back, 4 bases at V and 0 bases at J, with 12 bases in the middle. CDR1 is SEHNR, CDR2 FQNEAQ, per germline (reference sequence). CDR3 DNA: TGTGCCAGCAGCTCCCTGGCGGGATTGAACACTGAAGCTTTCTTT. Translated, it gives CASSSLAGLNTEAFF. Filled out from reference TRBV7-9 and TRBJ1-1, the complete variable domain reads DTGVSQNPRHKITKRGQNVTFRCDPISEHNRLYWYRQTLGQGPEFLTYFQNEAQLEKSRLLSDRFSAERPKGSFSTLEIQRTEQGDSAMYLCASSSLAGLNTEAFFGQGTRLTVV.

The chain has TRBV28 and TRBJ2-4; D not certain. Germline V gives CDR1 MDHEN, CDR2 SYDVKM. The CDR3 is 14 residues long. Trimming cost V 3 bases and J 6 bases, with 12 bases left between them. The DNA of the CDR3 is TGTGCCAGCAGTTTGTCTCGCCGGTCAAACATTCAGTACTTC. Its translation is CASSLSRRSNIQYF.

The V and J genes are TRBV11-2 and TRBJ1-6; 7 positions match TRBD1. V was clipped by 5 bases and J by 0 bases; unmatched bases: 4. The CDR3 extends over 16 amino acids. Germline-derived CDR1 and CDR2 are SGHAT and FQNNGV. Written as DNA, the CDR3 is TGTGCCAGCAGCCCGACAGGGAACTCCTATAATTCACCCCTCCACTTT. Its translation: CASSPTGNSYNSPLHF.

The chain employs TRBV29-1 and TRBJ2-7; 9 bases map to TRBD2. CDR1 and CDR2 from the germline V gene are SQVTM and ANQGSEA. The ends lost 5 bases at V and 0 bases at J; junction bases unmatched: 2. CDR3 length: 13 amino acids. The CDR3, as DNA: TGCAGCGTTCCTAGCGGGGACTCCTACGAGCAGTACTTC. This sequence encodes CSVPSGDSYEQYF.

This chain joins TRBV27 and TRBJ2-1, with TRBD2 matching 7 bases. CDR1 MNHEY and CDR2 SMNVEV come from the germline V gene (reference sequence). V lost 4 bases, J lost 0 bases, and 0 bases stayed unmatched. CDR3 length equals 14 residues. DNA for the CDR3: TGTGCCAGCAGTTGGGGGGGCTCCTACAATGAGCAGTTCTTC. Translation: CASSWGGSYNEQFF.

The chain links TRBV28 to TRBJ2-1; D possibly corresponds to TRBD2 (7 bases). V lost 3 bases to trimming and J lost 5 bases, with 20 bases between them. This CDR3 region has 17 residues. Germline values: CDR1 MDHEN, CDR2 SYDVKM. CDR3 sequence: CASSFAGAVGTNNEQFF. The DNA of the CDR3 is TGTGCCAGCAGTTTCGCGGGGGCAGTCGGTACCAACAATGAGCAGTTCTTC.

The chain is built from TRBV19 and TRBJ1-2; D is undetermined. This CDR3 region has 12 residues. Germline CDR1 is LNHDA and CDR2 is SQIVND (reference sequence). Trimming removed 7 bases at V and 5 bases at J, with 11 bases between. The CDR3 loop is CASNTEPYGYTF. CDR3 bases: TGTGCCAGTAACACGGAGCCTTATGGCTACACCTTC.

The CDR3 sequence: CSVASGISYNEQFF. CDR3 nucleotide sequence: TGCAGCGTTGCTAGCGGGATTTCCTACAATGAGCAGTTCTTC. The chain joins TRBV29-1 to TRBJ2-1; 9 bases align to TRBD2. Germline CDR1 and CDR2: SQVTM and ANQGSEA. The CDR3 is 14 residues long. V trimming: 4 bases; J trimming: 1 base; junction bases outside the gene matches: 2.

Here the CDR3 reads CASRRKTGRSYEQYF. The CDR3 DNA reads as TGTGCCAGCAGGCGAAAGACAGGGCGATCCTACGAGCAGTACTTC. The chain joins TRBV28 to TRBJ2-7; 7 bases align to TRBD1. After removal of 6 bases from V and 1 base from J, the junction contained 9 bases not matched to a gene. The germline gives CDR1 MDHEN, CDR2 SYDVKM. This CDR3 contains 15 residues.

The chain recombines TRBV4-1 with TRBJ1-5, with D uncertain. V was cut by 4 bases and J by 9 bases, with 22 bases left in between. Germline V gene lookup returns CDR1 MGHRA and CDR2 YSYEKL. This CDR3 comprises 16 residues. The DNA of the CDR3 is TGCGCCAGCAGCCCCCTAAAGTCGGGGAACAGAGGGCCCCAGCATTTT. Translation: CASSPLKSGNRGPQHF.

The CDR3 here is CASSQDDGTGETGELFF. Written as DNA, the CDR3 is TGTGCCAGCAGCCAAGATGATGGGACAGGGGAGACCGGGGAGCTGTTTTTT. This chain joins TRBV4-2 and TRBJ2-2, with 10 bases lining up with TRBD1. V was pared by 0 bases and J by 5 bases, with 6 bases of the junction left unmatched. Germline V lookup: CDR1 LGHNA, CDR2 YNFKEQ. This CDR3 has 17 amino acids.